The clone carrying this TCR beta chain was found a few times. Original analysis: Counts of nucleated cells, estimated from reference gene primer amplification, were obtained. The method was immunoSEQ multiplex PCR; TCRdb's version includes in-frame clones alone and lacks a portion of them. D and trimming come from the DNA, and the V and J calls and clone size come from that table. This table holds 250,000 or so clones, about 90% found once. The data are from a study of blood T cell repertoires in COVID-19. Study-wide background: The United States, Italy and Spain supplied acute and convalescent COVID-19 samples. T cells, B-cell-depleted T cells, or PBMCs supplied cDNA or gDNA.

CDR1 is LGHNA and CDR2 is YSLEER in the germline V gene. J was trimmed by 3 bases and V by 4 bases; bases with no gene match: 6. This CDR3 region has 15 residues. This chain joins TRBV4-3 and TRBJ1-2; 9 bases map to TRBD1. The sample consisted of peripheral blood. The receptor was isolated from a man aged 18 to 29 with active or convalescent COVID-19. CDR3 in amino acids: CASSRTGGSYYGYTF. The CDR3 bases are TGCGCCAGCAGCCGAACAGGGGGCTCTTACTATGGCTACACCTTC.